This T cell receptor (beta chain) was sequenced in a study of cytomegalovirus exposure and HLA in healthy donors. Study in general: Among the 300 to 400 donors who were genotyped, roughly 85% fell in the genetic ancestry cluster that is associated with self-reported Caucasian donors. Broader study findings: Presence/absence results assume similar sequencing depth per donor, which may not hold.

Primers: 60 Vbeta forward and 13 Jbeta reverse. The assay was immunoSEQ multiplex PCR, and TCRdb's table has in-frame clones only and misses some. Of 40,000 or so clones listed, 60% to 70% were seen once; the top ten hold roughly 3.7%. A word on this clone: The antigen is undetermined.

CDR1 is LGHNA, CDR2 YNFKEQ, per germline. The CDR3 is made up of 14 amino acids. Trimming cost V 4 bases and J 6 bases, with 14 bases left between them. This receptor was taken from a man aged 40-55 years in good health and CMV-seronegative. Sequencing was done on a sample of PBMCs. The genes are TRBV4-2 and TRBJ2-3, with D possibly TRBD2 on 6 matching bases. CDR3 DNA: TGTGCCAGCAGCCGATCCCCGGGGGAGGATACGCAGTATTTT. It encodes CASSRSPGEDTQYF.